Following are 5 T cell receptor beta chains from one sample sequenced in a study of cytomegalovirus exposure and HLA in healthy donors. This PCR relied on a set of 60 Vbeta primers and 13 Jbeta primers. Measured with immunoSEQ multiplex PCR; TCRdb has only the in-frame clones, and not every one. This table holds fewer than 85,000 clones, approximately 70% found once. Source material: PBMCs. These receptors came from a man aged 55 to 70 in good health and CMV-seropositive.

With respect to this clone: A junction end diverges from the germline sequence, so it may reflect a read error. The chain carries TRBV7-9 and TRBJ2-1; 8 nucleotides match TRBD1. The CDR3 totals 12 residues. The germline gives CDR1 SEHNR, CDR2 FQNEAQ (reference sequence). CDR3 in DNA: TGTTCCAGCAGCCTACAGGGGGGTGAGCAGTTCTTC. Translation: CSSSLQGGEQFF.

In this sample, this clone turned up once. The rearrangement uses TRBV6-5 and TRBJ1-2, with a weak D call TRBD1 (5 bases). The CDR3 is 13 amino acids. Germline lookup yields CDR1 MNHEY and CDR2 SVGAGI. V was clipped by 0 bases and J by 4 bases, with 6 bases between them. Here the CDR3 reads CASSYSGAYGYTF. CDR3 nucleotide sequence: TGTGCCAGCAGTTACTCTGGGGCCTATGGCTACACCTTC.

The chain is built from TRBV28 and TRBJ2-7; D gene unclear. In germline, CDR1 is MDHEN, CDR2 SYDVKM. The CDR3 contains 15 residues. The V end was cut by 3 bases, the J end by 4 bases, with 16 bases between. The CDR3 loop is CASSLSGNIVYEQYF. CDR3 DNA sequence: TGTGCCAGCAGTTTGTCAGGAAACATTGTATACGAGCAGTACTTC. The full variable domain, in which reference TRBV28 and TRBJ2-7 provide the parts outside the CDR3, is DVKVTQSSRYLVKRTGEKVFLECVQDMDHENMFWYRQDPGLGLRLIYFSYDVKMKEKGDIPEGYSVSREKKERFSLILESASTNQTSMYLCASSLSGNIVYEQYFGPGTRLTVT.

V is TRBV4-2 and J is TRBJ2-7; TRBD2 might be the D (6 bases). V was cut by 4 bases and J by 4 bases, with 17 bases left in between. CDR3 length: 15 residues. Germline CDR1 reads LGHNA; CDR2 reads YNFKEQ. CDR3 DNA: TGTGCCAGCAGCCTAGGGAGACGGGAGAGTTACGAGCAGTACTTC. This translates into CASSLGRRESYEQYF.

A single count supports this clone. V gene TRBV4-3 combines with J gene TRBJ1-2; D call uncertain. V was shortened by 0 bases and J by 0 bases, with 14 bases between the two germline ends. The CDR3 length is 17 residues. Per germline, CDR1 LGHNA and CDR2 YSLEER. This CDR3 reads CASSQDKLILANYGYTF. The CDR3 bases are TGCGCCAGCAGCCAAGATAAGCTGATCTTAGCTAACTATGGCTACACCTTC.